One sample yielded the 26 T cell receptor beta chains listed below, sequenced in a study of cytomegalovirus exposure and HLA in healthy donors. PCR was performed using 60 Vbeta and 13 Jbeta primers. The assay was immunoSEQ multiplex PCR, and TCRdb's table has in-frame clones only and misses some. The data contain some 110,000 clones, around 75% of them singletons. Sequencing used PBMCs. The receptors derive from a man younger than 45 in good health and CMV-seronegative.

The chain carries TRBV4-1 and TRBJ2-2; D possibly corresponds to TRBD2 (5 bases). The V and J ends lost 0 bases and 4 bases respectively, with 12 bases between them. Germline V gene data show CDR1 as MGHRA and CDR2 as YSYEKL. The CDR3 has 16 residues. The CDR3 DNA reads TGCGCCAGCAGCCAAGAGCGGGTTTTCACCACCGGGGAGCTGTTTTTT. This encodes CASSQERVFTTGELFF.

This chain uses TRBV19 with TRBJ2-2; the D gene is possibly TRBD2 (6 bases). The ends were cut back, 5 bases at V and 5 bases at J, with 15 bases in the middle. Germline V gene data show CDR1 as LNHDA and CDR2 as SQIVND (reference sequence). The CDR3 covers 15 residues. CDR3 nucleotide sequence: TGTGCCAGTAGTGCCCCGGGACTTCTAACCGGGGAGCTGTTTTTT. Encoded protein: CASSAPGLLTGELFF.

The rearrangement links TRBV6-6 to TRBJ1-1; 8 bases align to TRBD1. V trimming: 7 bases; J trimming: 0 bases; junction bases outside the gene matches: 7. This CDR3 region has 15 residues. Germline V gene lookup returns CDR1 MNHNY and CDR2 SVGAGI (reference sequence). CDR3 sequence (DNA): TGTGCCAGCATTGAAAGGACAGGGTTGAACACTGAAGCTTTCTTT. It translates to CASIERTGLNTEAFF.

This clone was counted a single time. The V gene is TRBV14, the J gene TRBJ2-5; 11 bases are shared with TRBD2. V was pared by 1 base and J by 2 bases, with 6 bases of the junction left unmatched. The CDR3 length is 17 residues. Germline V gene lookup returns CDR1 SGHDN and CDR2 FVKESK. The CDR3 loop reads CASSQVASGGIQETQYF. The CDR3, as DNA: TGTGCCAGCAGCCAAGTGGCTAGCGGGGGGATACAAGAGACCCAGTACTTC.

V gene TRBV4-1 combines with J gene TRBJ2-5; D perhaps matches TRBD1 (5 bases). Trimming cost V 0 bases and J 5 bases, with 16 bases left between them. Germline CDR1 reads MGHRA; CDR2 reads YSYEKL. The CDR3 totals 16 residues. The CDR3 region is CASSQDSSFSGETQYF. CDR3 sequence (DNA): TGCGCCAGCAGCCAAGATTCTAGTTTTTCAGGGGAGACCCAGTACTTC.

The rearrangement links TRBV7-6 to TRBJ1-1, with 8 bases that match TRBD1. Germline V gene data show CDR1 as SGHVS and CDR2 as FNYEAQ. This CDR3 has 15 amino acids. The ends lost 4 bases at V and 1 base at J; junction bases unmatched: 5. The CDR3 region is CASSSPGTGNTEAFF. CDR3 DNA: TGTGCCAGCAGCTCCCCCGGGACAGGGAACACTGAAGCTTTCTTT.

This rearrangement joins TRBV10-1 to TRBJ2-1; 9 nucleotides match TRBD2. Germline V gives CDR1 WNHNN, CDR2 SYGVQD (reference sequence). This CDR3 comprises 11 residues. V shed 3 bases and J 16 bases; nucleotides not matched to a gene: 4. CDR3 protein: CASSEGTSKFF. In DNA, the CDR3 is TGCGCCAGCAGTGAAGGGACTAGCAAATTCTTC.

V gene TRBV6-6 combines with J gene TRBJ1-5, with 7 bases fitting TRBD1. Germline CDR1 and CDR2: MNHNY and SVGAGI (reference sequence). This CDR3 has 12 residues. J gave up 14 bases and V 2 bases, and 6 bases lay outside the gene matches. The CDR3 protein is CASSYEDRLKHF. The CDR3, as DNA: TGTGCCAGCAGTTACGAGGACAGGTTAAAGCATTTT.

The CDR3 region has the DNA TGTGCCAGCAGCGCCCATAGCGGGGGAGGGGAGACCCAGTACTTC. It translates to CASSAHSGGGETQYF. This sequence joins TRBV5-4 and TRBJ2-5; 9 nucleotides agree with TRBD2. The CDR3 is 15 residues long. Germline CDR1 and CDR2: SGHNT and YYREEE (reference sequence). With V trimmed by 4 bases and J by 5 bases, 9 bases remained unmatched.

This chain links TRBV25-1 with TRBJ2-5, with D perhaps matching TRBD2 (6 bases). CDR3 length equals 16 residues. The V end lost 4 bases, the J end lost 4 bases, and 19 bases lay between the germline ends. Germline CDR1 is MGHDK and CDR2 is SYGVNS. The CDR3 sequence is CASSADGTAGRETQYF. For the CDR3, the DNA is TGTGCCAGCAGTGCGGACGGGACGGCGGGACGAGAGACCCAGTACTTC.

The V gene is TRBV4-1, the J gene TRBJ2-1; 12 bases align to TRBD2. The V gene end was trimmed by 5 bases and the J gene end by 5 bases; junction bases not matched to a gene: 7. Per germline, CDR1 MGHRA and CDR2 YSYEKL. The CDR3 has 16 amino acids. In nucleotides, the CDR3 is TGCGCCAGCAGCACTAGACTAGCGGGGGATCACAATGAGCAGTTCTTC. This translates into CASSTRLAGDHNEQFF.

V usage is TRBV5-5 and J usage is TRBJ2-7; tentatively, D is TRBD1 (5 bases). This CDR3 has 12 residues. Germline V lookup: CDR1 SGHKS, CDR2 YYEKEE (reference sequence). V shed 4 bases and J shed 4 bases, with 9 bases lying between them. The CDR3 protein is CASSTQGYEQYF. The CDR3 coding sequence is TGTGCCAGCAGCACCCAGGGTTACGAGCAGTACTTC.

This clone was recorded only once. The chain employs TRBV29-1 and TRBJ1-4; D not resolved. The germline CDR1 and CDR2 sequences are SQVTM and ANQGSEA. V was trimmed by 6 bases and J by 8 bases, leaving 13 bases between them. The CDR3 has 12 residues. CDR3 sequence reads: CSVSVSGEKLFF. The CDR3, as DNA: TGCAGCGTCTCAGTTAGCGGCGAAAAACTGTTTTTT.

V is TRBV9 and J is TRBJ2-2; 10 bases fit TRBD1. CDR3 size: 16 residues. The V gene end was trimmed by 3 bases and the J gene end by 7 bases; junction bases not matched to a gene: 9. Germline CDR1 and CDR2: SGDLS and YYNGEE. CDR3 sequence (DNA): TGTGCCAGCAGCGAGGGGGACAGGGGTTTCGGCGGGGAGCTGTTTTTT. It is translated as CASSEGDRGFGGELFF. The variable domain in full, with the rest retrieved from reference TRBV9 and TRBJ2-2, is DSGVTQTPKHLITATGQRVTLRCSPRSGDLSVYWYQQSLDQGLQFLIQYYNGEERAKGNILERFSAQQFPDLHSELNLSSLELGDSALYFCASSEGDRGFGGELFFGEGSRLTVL.

In DNA form, the CDR3 reads TGTGCCACCAAGGGGAATTCTGGGGCCAACGTCCTGACTTTC. It specifies CATKGNSGANVLTF. The chain couples TRBV28 to TRBJ2-6; tentative D call: TRBD1 (5 bases). CDR1 is MDHEN and CDR2 is SYDVKM in the germline V gene. The CDR3 has 14 amino acids. V lost 10 bases, J lost 1 base, and 11 bases lay in between.

The V and J genes are TRBV27 and TRBJ1-1, with TRBD1 matching over 7 bases. CDR1 is MNHEY, CDR2 SMNVEV, per germline (reference sequence). This CDR3 comprises 14 residues. V trimming: 4 bases; J trimming: 7 bases; junction bases outside the gene matches: 9. CDR3 sequence: CASSWGRTGNEAFF. The CDR3 region has the DNA TGTGCCAGCAGTTGGGGGAGGACAGGTAATGAAGCTTTCTTT.

CDR3 sequence (DNA): TGTGCCAGCAGTATAACAGGGGGCGCTGGCACTGAAGCTTTCTTT. This translates into CASSITGGAGTEAFF. The J gene is TRBJ1-1, the V gene TRBV6-6; 9 bases are shared with TRBD1. The CDR3 covers 15 residues. Germline V gene sequence: CDR1 MNHNY, CDR2 SVGAGI (reference sequence). The ends lost 5 bases at V and 4 bases at J; junction bases unmatched: 8.

The chain uses TRBV12-2 and TRBJ2-5; the DNA was not used to check the table's D call, TRBD2. TRBV12-2 is listed as a pseudogene. CDR3 length: 17 amino acids. For the CDR3, the DNA is TGTGCAAGTCGCTTAGAAGAGGGCGGGGGGCCCCAGGAGACCCAGTACTTC. It yields the protein CASRLEEGGGPQETQYF.

This clone was picked up a small number of times. The chain uses TRBV6-1 and TRBJ2-4, with D hard to call. The CDR3 runs 14 residues. The germline V and J ends were trimmed by 1 base and 9 bases, with 13 bases remaining between them. Germline V gene data show CDR1 as MNHNS and CDR2 as SASEGT. CDR3 residues: CASSEVSPWSIQYF. The CDR3 DNA follows: TGTGCCAGCAGTGAAGTGTCCCCGTGGAGCATTCAGTACTTC.

The CDR3 nucleotides read TGTGCCAGCAGCAAACGGGAGCGGGGAACCTACGAGCAGTACTTC. This translates into CASSKRERGTYEQYF. The chain uses TRBV5-4 and TRBJ2-7; 7 bases line up with TRBD2. Trimming removed 4 bases from V and 2 bases from J; junction bases left unmatched: 9. Germline CDR1 reads SGHNT; CDR2 reads YYREEE (reference sequence). This CDR3 spans 15 amino acids.

This rearrangement joins TRBV27 to TRBJ2-2; possibly TRBD1 for D (6 bases). CDR3 size: 15 residues. CDR1 and CDR2 from the germline V gene are MNHEY and SMNVEV (reference sequence). V was cut by 8 bases and J by 4 bases, with 17 bases left in between. DNA for the CDR3: TGTGCCAGCTACACCTTGAGGGACACCACCGGGGAGCTGTTTTTT. It is translated as CASYTLRDTTGELFF.

The chain employs TRBV5-6 and TRBJ2-5; perhaps TRBD2 as D (7 bases). Trimming shortened V by 4 bases and J by 0 bases, and 22 bases separated the two germline ends. CDR3 length: 18 amino acids. Germline V gives CDR1 SGHDT, CDR2 YYEEEE. In DNA form, the CDR3 reads TGTGCCAGCAGCCCGGGGGGCGGGATAGGGACCTACCAAGAGACCCAGTACTTC. Amino acid sequence: CASSPGGGIGTYQETQYF. Variable domain in full (rest from reference TRBV5-6 and TRBJ2-5): DAGVTQSPTHLIKTRGQQVTLRCSPKSGHDTVSWYQQALGQGPQFIFQYYEEEERQRGNFPDRFSGHQFPNYSSELNVNALLLGDSALYLCASSPGGGIGTYQETQYFGPGTRLLVL.

This clone came up a few times. The germline gene is not matched at one end of the junction; a read error may be the cause. This chain joins TRBV6-5 and TRBJ2-6; perhaps TRBD1 as D (5 bases). The CDR3 runs to 14 residues. Germline assignment: CDR1 MNHEY and CDR2 SVGAGI. DNA for the CDR3: TGTGCCAGCAGCGAAGGCTCTGGGGCCAACGGCCTGACTTTC. It codes for CASSEGSGANGLTF.

The rearrangement uses TRBV7-9 and TRBJ2-5; TRBD1 matches 9 bases. After removal of 1 base from V and 3 bases from J, the junction contained 6 bases not matched to a gene. Germline V gene sequence: CDR1 SEHNR, CDR2 FQNEAQ (reference sequence). The CDR3 is 16 amino acids. CDR3 coding DNA: TGTGCCAGCAGCTTAGAACGGGGACAGGGAAAAGAGACCCAGTACTTC. It yields the protein CASSLERGQGKETQYF.

This chain joins TRBV19 and TRBJ1-2; maybe TRBD1 (6 bases). The germline gives CDR1 LNHDA, CDR2 SQIVND (reference sequence). This CDR3 is 13 amino acids long. V shed 3 bases and J shed 2 bases, with 7 bases lying between them. The CDR3 DNA reads as TGTGCCAGTAGTATTGACAGGAACTATGGCTACACCTTC. Encoded protein: CASSIDRNYGYTF.

Here the CDR3 DNA reads TGTGCCAGCAGCTTTCCCGGGACAGGGAGAGACTACGAGCAGTACTTC. Protein sequence: CASSFPGTGRDYEQYF. The V call is TRBV7-2, the J call TRBJ2-7; 9 nucleotides match TRBD1. J gave up 3 bases and V 3 bases, and 9 bases lay outside the gene matches. Germline CDR1 reads SGHTA; CDR2 reads FQGNSA. CDR3 size: 16 residues.